The 3 T cell receptor beta chains listed next were all sequenced from one sample in a study of response to subunit inactivated influenza vaccine. TCRdb re-called the RT-PCR reads with MiXCR, one entry per CDR3 protein. The sample includes about 160,000 distinct CDR3 sequences, about a tenth of them seen just once. The sequencing here drew on non-naive T cells sorted from PBMCs, taken more than 35 days after vaccination. These receptors all stem from a man over 45 who received an inactivated influenza vaccine.

CDR3 bases: TGTGCCAGCAGCCCCGGACGCGGGGGTAAAGAAAAACTGTTTTTT. The encoded protein is CASSPGRGGKEKLFF. The chain recombines TRBV7-2 with TRBJ1-4, with a weak D call TRBD1 (5 bases). The CDR3 loop spans 15 amino acids. Trimming cost V 5 bases and J 8 bases, with 18 bases left between them. The germline V gene has CDR1 SGHTA and CDR2 FQGNSA.

This chain uses TRBV11-2 with TRBJ2-7, with 8 bases identical to TRBD2. Per germline, CDR1 SGHAT and CDR2 FQNNGV. J lost 3 bases, V lost 2 bases, and 6 bases had no gene match. The CDR3 spans 15 residues. The chain's CDR3 is CASSLTGGGYYEQYF. The CDR3 DNA follows: TGTGCCAGCAGCTTAACCGGGGGGGGATACTACGAGCAGTACTTC. The variable domain in full, with the rest retrieved from reference TRBV11-2 and TRBJ2-7, is EAGVAQSPRYKIIEKRQSVAFWCNPISGHATLYWYQQILGQGPKLLIQFQNNGVVDDSQLPKDRFSAERLKGVDSTLKIQPAKLEDSAVYLCASSLTGGGYYEQYFGPGTRLTVT.

Concerning this clonotype: With a much larger clone just one base away, this may be a read error. The V gene is TRBV11-2, the J gene TRBJ2-1, with D possibly matching TRBD1 (6 bases). This CDR3 spans 13 amino acids. The germline V gene has CDR1 SGHAT and CDR2 FQNNGV. Trimming removed 5 bases from V and 8 bases from J, with 13 bases in between. CDR3 residues: CASSTQQGDEQFF. CDR3 bases: TGTGCCAGCAGCACCCAACAGGGCGATGAGCAGTTCTTC.